One and the same sample provided the 3 T cell receptor beta chains below, sequenced in a study of neurological immune-mediated disorders. Via MiXCR, TCRdb re-called the 5' RACE reads, giving one row per CDR3 protein. The repertoire holds approximately 100,000 distinct CDR3 sequences, with approximately 4% as singletons. Sequenced: PBMCs. These receptors came from a woman between 45 and 65 years old with multiple sclerosis.

This clonotype was seen a few times. The CDR3, as DNA: TGTGCCAGCAGTACAAGGGATCGGTACAATGAGCAGTTCTTC. Amino acids: CASSTRDRYNEQFF. V and J are TRBV7-9 and TRBJ2-1; no clear D. This CDR3 contains 14 residues. Per the germline V gene, CDR1 is SEHNR and CDR2 is FQNEAQ (reference sequence). The V gene lost 6 bases and the J gene lost 4 bases, with 13 bases spanning the gap.

In this sample, this clonotype turned up many times. The junction does not match germline at one end; this may be a read error. This chain connects TRBV7-7 to TRBJ2-1; the match to TRBD1 covers 10 bases. This CDR3 is 16 amino acids long. The germline gives CDR1 SSHAT, CDR2 FNYEAQ (reference sequence). The CDR3 DNA reads as TGTGCTAGCAGCCGATTGACCGGGACAGGGGACAATGAGCAGTTCTTC. Translation: CASSRLTGTGDNEQFF. The variable domain in full, with the rest retrieved from reference TRBV7-7 and TRBJ2-1, is GAGVSQSPRYKVTKRGQDVTLRCDPISSHATLYWYQQALGQGPEFLTYFNYEAQPDKSGLPSDRFSAERPEGSISTLTIQRTEQRDSAMYRCASSRLTGTGDNEQFFGPGTRLTVL.

This clonotype has ten or more counts. The chain joins TRBV18 to TRBJ1-1, with unresolved D. Germline assignment: CDR1 KGHSH and CDR2 LQKENI. Trimming took 3 bases from V and 2 from J, leaving 7 bases between them. The CDR3 runs to 13 residues. CDR3 in amino acids: CASSPAANTEAFF. The CDR3 DNA is TGTGCCAGCTCACCTGCGGCAAACACTGAAGCTTTCTTT.